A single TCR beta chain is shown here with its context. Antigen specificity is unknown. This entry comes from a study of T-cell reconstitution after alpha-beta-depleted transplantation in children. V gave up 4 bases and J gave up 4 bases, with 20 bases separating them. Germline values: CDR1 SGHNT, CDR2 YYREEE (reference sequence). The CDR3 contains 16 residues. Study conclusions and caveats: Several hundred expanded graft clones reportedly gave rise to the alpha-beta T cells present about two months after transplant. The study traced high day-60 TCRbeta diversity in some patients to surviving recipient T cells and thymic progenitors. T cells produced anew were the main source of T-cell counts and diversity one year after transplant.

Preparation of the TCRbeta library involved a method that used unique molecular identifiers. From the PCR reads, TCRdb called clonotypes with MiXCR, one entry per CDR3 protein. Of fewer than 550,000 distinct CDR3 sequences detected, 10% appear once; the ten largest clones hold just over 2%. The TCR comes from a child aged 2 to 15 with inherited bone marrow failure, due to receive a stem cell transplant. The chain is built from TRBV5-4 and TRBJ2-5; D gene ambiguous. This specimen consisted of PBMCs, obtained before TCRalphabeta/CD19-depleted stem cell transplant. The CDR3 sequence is CASSLGVLCLGETQYF. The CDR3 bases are TGTGCCAGCAGCCTTGGGGTCCTCTGCCTTGGAGAGACCCAGTACTTC.